Each of the 23 T cell receptor beta chains below was sequenced from the same sample in a study of blood T cell repertoires in COVID-19. Profiling relied on immunoSEQ multiplex PCR, and the TCRdb table lists in-frame clones only, not all of them. The sample carries about 200,000 clones, around 82% recorded once. Sequenced: PBMCs or T cells enriched from blood (not recorded which). All receptors come from a woman aged 60-75 years with acute COVID-19.

The chain combines TRBV24-1 with TRBJ2-5, with 7 bases matching TRBD2. The CDR3 is 15 amino acids. V shed 6 bases, J shed 0 bases, and the junction held 6 bases outside the gene matches. The germline V gene has CDR1 KGHDR and CDR2 SFDVKD. CDR3 bases: TGTGCCACCAGTCCTAGCGGAGGGTACCAAGAGACCCAGTACTTC. Translation gives CATSPSGGYQETQYF.

The rearrangement joins TRBV6-5 to TRBJ2-1; D possibly corresponds to TRBD1 (6 bases). This CDR3 is 15 amino acids long. Germline V lookup: CDR1 MNHEY, CDR2 SVGAGI. The V gene lost 4 bases and the J gene lost 5 bases, with 15 bases spanning the gap. DNA of the CDR3: TGTGCCAGCAGTTTACAGGGTCAACGCCACAATGAGCAGTTCTTC. This translates into CASSLQGQRHNEQFF.

The V call is TRBV9, the J call TRBJ1-3; D is undetermined. V lost 0 bases and J 0 bases, leaving 4 bases between the germline ends. The CDR3 length is 14 residues. Germline V gives CDR1 SGDLS, CDR2 YYNGEE. The chain's CDR3 is CASSVGLSGNTIYF. CDR3 bases: TGTGCCAGCAGCGTAGGTCTCTCTGGAAACACCATATATTTT.

J is TRBJ1-2 and V is TRBV10-3, with unresolved D. Trimming cost V 7 bases and J 1 base, with 19 bases left between them. The CDR3 runs 16 residues. Germline CDR1 and CDR2: ENHRY and SYGVKD. In DNA form, the CDR3 reads TGTGCCATCAATCCAGACGGGAGTGGGATTAACTATGGCTACACCTTC. It codes for CAINPDGSGINYGYTF.

The chain carries TRBV24-1 and TRBJ1-5; 10 positions agree with TRBD1. The CDR3 is 15 residues long. Germline CDR1 KGHDR, CDR2 SFDVKD. V lost 6 bases and J lost 4; bases outside the gene matches: 5. CDR3 amino acids: CATSPGQGVNQPQHF. The DNA for the CDR3 is TGTGCCACCAGTCCAGGACAGGGGGTGAATCAGCCCCAGCATTTT.

This chain links TRBV9 with TRBJ2-1; 7 bases are a match to TRBD2. This CDR3 has 15 residues. Germline-derived CDR1 and CDR2 are SGDLS and YYNGEE. V dropped 5 bases and J dropped 3; count of bases not matched to a gene: 8. This CDR3 is CASSGEREGYNEQFF. CDR3 DNA sequence: TGTGCCAGCAGTGGAGAGAGGGAGGGCTACAATGAGCAGTTCTTC. Combining the CDR3 with reference TRBV9 and TRBJ2-1 gives the whole variable domain DSGVTQTPKHLITATGQRVTLRCSPRSGDLSVYWYQQSLDQGLQFLIQYYNGEERAKGNILERFSAQQFPDLHSELNLSSLELGDSALYFCASSGEREGYNEQFFGPGTRLTVL.

The J gene is TRBJ2-5, the V gene TRBV9, with TRBD2 matching 7 bases. CDR3 length equals 14 residues. Looked up from germline, CDR1 is SGDLS and CDR2 is YYNGEE. J gave up 5 bases and V 4 bases, and 8 bases lay outside the gene matches. The CDR3 DNA follows: TGTGCCAGCAGCCGCCCCGGGACTATGGAGACCCAGTACTTC. This codes for CASSRPGTMETQYF.

The genes are TRBV7-9 and TRBJ1-2; tentatively, D is TRBD1 (6 bases). Looked up from germline, CDR1 is SEHNR and CDR2 is FQNEAQ (reference sequence). CDR3 size: 11 residues. The V end was cut by 11 bases, the J end by 5 bases, with 12 bases between. CDR3 coding DNA: TGTGCCGCGGCAAGGGGGTATGGCTACACCTTC. Its protein product is CAAARGYGYTF.

This chain connects TRBV14 to TRBJ1-2; unclear D gene. V lost 0 bases to trimming and J lost 9 bases, with 5 bases between them. The germline V gene has CDR1 SGHDN and CDR2 FVKESK. The CDR3 loop spans 11 amino acids. The DNA for the CDR3 is TGTGCCAGCAGCCAAGACAGTCGCTACACCTTC. Translated, it gives CASSQDSRYTF.

J is TRBJ2-2 and V is TRBV4-3; D is possibly TRBD2 (6 bases). Trimming took off 1 base at V and 6 bases at J, with 12 bases between the two ends. CDR3 length: 15 residues. Germline V lookup: CDR1 LGHNA, CDR2 YSLEER. CDR3 loop: CASSQGLRDSGELFF. The CDR3 region has the DNA TGCGCCAGCAGCCAAGGTCTGCGGGACTCCGGGGAGCTGTTTTTT.

The chain combines TRBV6-1 with TRBJ1-3, with 8 bases identical to TRBD1. CDR1 is MNHNS and CDR2 is SASEGT in the germline V gene. CDR3 length: 14 residues. With 3 bases clipped from V and 5 bases from J, the junction kept 3 bases outside the gene matches. The CDR3: CASSERTGRNTIYF. The CDR3 nucleotides read TGTGCCAGCAGTGAGAGGACAGGGAGAAACACCATATATTTT.

The J gene is TRBJ2-1, the V gene TRBV7-9; D is possibly TRBD2 (5 bases). The V gene's germline CDR1 is SEHNR and CDR2 FQNEAQ (reference sequence). This CDR3 contains 14 residues. Trimming pared 3 bases from V and 5 bases from J, leaving 11 bases between. CDR3 DNA: TGTGCCAGCAGCTTCAACGAGCGGAACAATGAGCAGTTCTTC. It yields the protein CASSFNERNNEQFF.

The chain couples TRBV27 to TRBJ2-1; TRBD2 matches 7 bases. The CDR3 extends over 17 amino acids. Looked up from germline, CDR1 is MNHEY and CDR2 is SMNVEV (reference sequence). After removal of 2 bases from V and 0 bases from J, the junction contained 7 bases not matched to a gene. The CDR3 sequence is CASSLGLGGSSYNEQFF. In DNA, the CDR3 is TGTGCCAGCAGTTTAGGCCTTGGCGGGAGCTCCTACAATGAGCAGTTCTTC.

This clone showed up just once. V is TRBV29-1 and J is TRBJ1-2; D not certain. The germline V gene encodes CDR1 SQVTM and CDR2 ANQGSEA. The CDR3 has 12 amino acids. Trimming pared 8 bases from V and 6 bases from J, leaving 16 bases between. This CDR3 is CSSERGWDGYTF. CDR3 sequence (DNA): TGCAGCAGTGAAAGAGGGTGGGATGGCTACACCTTC. The complete variable domain, with remaining parts taken from reference TRBV29-1 and TRBJ1-2, reads SAVISQKPSRDICQRGTSLTIQCQVDSQVTMMFWYRQQPGQSLTLIATANQGSEATYESGFVIDKFPISRPNLTFSTLTVSNMSPEDSSIYLCSSERGWDGYTFGSGTRLTVV.

The chain has TRBV7-6 and TRBJ2-3; 8 bases are a match to TRBD2. This CDR3 is 16 amino acids long. Germline assignment: CDR1 SGHVS and CDR2 FNYEAQ. The junction had 4 bases not matched to a gene; V was cut back by 1 base and J by 1 base. CDR3 region: CASSLVPGLGTDTQYF. Written as DNA, the CDR3 is TGTGCCAGCAGCTTAGTACCGGGACTAGGCACAGATACGCAGTATTTT.

This clone was picked up one time. The chain has TRBV5-1 and TRBJ1-2, with D hard to call. The CDR3 length is 13 residues. Germline-derived CDR1 and CDR2 are SGHRS and YFSETQ. Deletions cut 0 bases from V and 5 bases from J, with 8 bases between. CDR3 sequence: CASSLENNYGYTF. The DNA for the CDR3 is TGCGCCAGCAGCTTGGAAAACAATTATGGCTACACCTTC.

The rearrangement links TRBV27 to TRBJ1-1, with TRBD1 as a possible D gene (6 bases). Germline V lookup: CDR1 MNHEY, CDR2 SMNVEV (reference sequence). This CDR3 is 13 amino acids long. V shed 3 bases and J shed 4 bases, with 9 bases lying between them. CDR3 coding DNA: TGTGCCAGCAGTTTTATAGGGGGCACTGAAGCTTTCTTT. Translating it yields CASSFIGGTEAFF.

The chain employs TRBV4-1 and TRBJ2-5, with D maybe TRBD2 (6 bases). CDR1 is MGHRA and CDR2 is YSYEKL in the germline V gene. The CDR3 is 18 residues long. V was cut by 7 bases and J by 1 base, with 25 bases left in between. The CDR3, as DNA: TGCGCCAGCAAACCTAATCGGCCCTGGGTGACTAGCCAAGAGACCCAGTACTTC. Translating gives CASKPNRPWVTSQETQYF.

J is TRBJ2-1 and V is TRBV7-9; TRBD2 matches 9 bases. Trimming cost V 5 bases and J 6 bases; bases outside gene matches: 5. The germline CDR1 and CDR2 sequences are SEHNR and FQNEAQ (reference sequence). The CDR3 is made up of 14 amino acids. The CDR3 nucleotides read TGTGCCAGCAGCGGTAGCGGGAGAGGCAATGAGCAGTTCTTC. This encodes CASSGSGRGNEQFF.

V gene TRBV5-1 combines with J gene TRBJ1-6; D is unresolved. This CDR3 is built from 15 residues. V dropped 4 bases and J dropped 0 bases, with 8 bases sitting between them. Germline V CDR1 and CDR2: SGHRS, YFSETQ. In nucleotides, the CDR3 is TGCGCCAGCAGCCGACAAAACTCCTATAATTCACCCCTCCACTTT. Protein product: CASSRQNSYNSPLHF.

Here the CDR3 reads CSVVPGPSDRPPGNGYTF. The CDR3 DNA sequence: TGCAGCGTTGTTCCAGGCCCCTCGGACAGGCCTCCTGGAAATGGCTACACCTTC. The V gene is TRBV29-1, the J gene TRBJ1-2, with 7 bases fitting TRBD1. In germline, CDR1 is SQVTM, CDR2 ANQGSEA. V dropped 4 bases and J dropped 6; count of bases not matched to a gene: 23. The CDR3 runs to 18 residues.

A single count supports this clone. This chain links TRBV6-5 with TRBJ1-2; D gene unclear. This CDR3 region has 15 residues. V lost 0 bases, J lost 5 bases, and 13 bases lay in between. The germline CDR1 and CDR2 sequences are MNHEY and SVGAGI. This CDR3 is CASSYSLGLWYGYTF. The CDR3 coding sequence is TGTGCCAGCAGTTACTCACTAGGGTTGTGGTATGGCTACACCTTC.

The CDR3 DNA reads TGCGCCAGCAGCCAAGAGGCAACAGGGGGAGAGACCCAGTACTTC. This translates into CASSQEATGGETQYF. The chain joins TRBV4-3 to TRBJ2-5; 8 bases fit TRBD1. V dropped 0 bases and J dropped 4; count of bases not matched to a gene: 4. This CDR3 comprises 15 residues. Germline CDR1 is LGHNA and CDR2 is YSLEER.